This TCR beta chain was identified in a study of OX40 agonist ivuxolimab in advanced cancers. Produced via immunoSEQ multiplex PCR; TCRdb's table is partial and in-frame only. The table lists 110,000 or so clones, approximately 90% of them singletons. Germline V gene lookup returns CDR1 SGHAT and CDR2 FQNNGV. Germline trimming cut 8 bases from V and 2 bases from J; bases unmatched to any gene: 9. CDR3 length: 16 amino acids. The sequence was collected from an adult with an advanced solid tumor such as melanoma, head and neck, liver or kidney cancer. The source material was CD4+ or CD8+ T cells sorted from blood, sampled in a trial of the OX40 agonist ivuxolimab. V is TRBV11-2 and J is TRBJ1-2; TRBD1 agrees at 12 bases. Written as DNA, the CDR3 is TGTGCCAGCGCGACAACTGGGACAGGGGGCAACTATGGCTACACCTTC. Its translation is CASATTGTGGNYGYTF.